Listed here is a single T cell receptor (beta chain). The source of the sample is a study of shared clonotypes between healthy human individuals. The data were produced by immunoSEQ multiplex PCR, yet TCRdb's version contains in-frame clones alone and is incomplete. The table includes about 330,000 clones, around 87% detected once. This TCR was sampled from a man aged 18 to 35 in good health. The sample taken for sequencing was memory CD8+ T cells sorted from blood. The subset denotes: CD45RO+ cells pooled with CCR7-negative TemRA cells.

The CDR3 is CASSPGRDLWYEQFF. In nucleotides, the CDR3 is TGTGCCAGCAGTCCGGGCAGGGATTTGTGGTATGAGCAGTTCTTC. The chain combines TRBV27 with TRBJ2-1; maybe TRBD1 (5 bases). The CDR3 loop spans 15 amino acids. The germline CDR1 and CDR2 sequences are MNHEY and SMNVEV (reference sequence). V dropped 5 bases and J dropped 8 bases, with 19 bases sitting between them.